Sequencing of this T cell receptor beta chain was carried out in a study of T cells after yellow fever vaccination. The wider study: EM, EMRA, CM and Tscm memory subsets were separated by sorting (using CD3, CD45RA, CCR7 and CD95).

Synthesis of TCR cDNA relied on 5'RACE template switching, which attached a universal primer site and UMIs. TCRdb reprocessed the 5' RACE reads via MiXCR and lists one record per CDR3 protein. The sample carries approximately 47,000 distinct CDR3 sequences, 5% to 8% recorded once. This clonotype was found a few times. The sequencing here drew on PBMCs, either bulk or a sorted T-cell subset (CD4+, CD8+, memory, or dextramer-sorted; not recorded which), taken 45 days after the yellow fever booster vaccination. The receptor's source is a man under 40 who received the YFV17D yellow fever vaccine.

CDR3 protein: CASGGSTEAFF. CDR3 nucleotides: TGTGCCAGCGGGGGGAGCACTGAAGCTTTCTTT. This sequence joins TRBV2 and TRBJ1-1; D might be TRBD1 (5 bases). The CDR3 extends over 11 amino acids. The V end lost 8 bases, the J end lost 4 bases, and 8 bases lay between the germline ends. Per the germline V gene, CDR1 is SNHLY and CDR2 is FYNNEI.